The T cell receptor beta chain under discussion was sequenced for a study of cytomegalovirus exposure and HLA in healthy donors. Study findings and constraints: Later analysis identified a missense DCLRE1C variant that was linked to TCR beta V- and J-gene trimming. There were under 200 TCR beta chains listed as cytomegalovirus-associated.

The PCR made use of 60 Vbeta and 13 Jbeta primers. Data came from immunoSEQ multiplex PCR; TCRdb stores just in-frame clones and leaves some out. Of approximately 190,000 clones listed, about four fifths are singletons. With regard to this clone: Its target is unknown.

Germline V gives CDR1 SEHNR, CDR2 FQNEAQ (reference sequence). V gave up 7 bases and J gave up 1 base, with 8 bases separating them. This CDR3 region has 13 residues. This rearrangement joins TRBV7-9 to TRBJ2-1; D gene unclear. Input material: PBMCs. The receptor was isolated from a woman in her 30s in good health and CMV-seropositive. In nucleotides, the CDR3 is TGTGCCAGCATCCAGAATTCCTACAATGAGCAGTTCTTC. It codes for CASIQNSYNEQFF.